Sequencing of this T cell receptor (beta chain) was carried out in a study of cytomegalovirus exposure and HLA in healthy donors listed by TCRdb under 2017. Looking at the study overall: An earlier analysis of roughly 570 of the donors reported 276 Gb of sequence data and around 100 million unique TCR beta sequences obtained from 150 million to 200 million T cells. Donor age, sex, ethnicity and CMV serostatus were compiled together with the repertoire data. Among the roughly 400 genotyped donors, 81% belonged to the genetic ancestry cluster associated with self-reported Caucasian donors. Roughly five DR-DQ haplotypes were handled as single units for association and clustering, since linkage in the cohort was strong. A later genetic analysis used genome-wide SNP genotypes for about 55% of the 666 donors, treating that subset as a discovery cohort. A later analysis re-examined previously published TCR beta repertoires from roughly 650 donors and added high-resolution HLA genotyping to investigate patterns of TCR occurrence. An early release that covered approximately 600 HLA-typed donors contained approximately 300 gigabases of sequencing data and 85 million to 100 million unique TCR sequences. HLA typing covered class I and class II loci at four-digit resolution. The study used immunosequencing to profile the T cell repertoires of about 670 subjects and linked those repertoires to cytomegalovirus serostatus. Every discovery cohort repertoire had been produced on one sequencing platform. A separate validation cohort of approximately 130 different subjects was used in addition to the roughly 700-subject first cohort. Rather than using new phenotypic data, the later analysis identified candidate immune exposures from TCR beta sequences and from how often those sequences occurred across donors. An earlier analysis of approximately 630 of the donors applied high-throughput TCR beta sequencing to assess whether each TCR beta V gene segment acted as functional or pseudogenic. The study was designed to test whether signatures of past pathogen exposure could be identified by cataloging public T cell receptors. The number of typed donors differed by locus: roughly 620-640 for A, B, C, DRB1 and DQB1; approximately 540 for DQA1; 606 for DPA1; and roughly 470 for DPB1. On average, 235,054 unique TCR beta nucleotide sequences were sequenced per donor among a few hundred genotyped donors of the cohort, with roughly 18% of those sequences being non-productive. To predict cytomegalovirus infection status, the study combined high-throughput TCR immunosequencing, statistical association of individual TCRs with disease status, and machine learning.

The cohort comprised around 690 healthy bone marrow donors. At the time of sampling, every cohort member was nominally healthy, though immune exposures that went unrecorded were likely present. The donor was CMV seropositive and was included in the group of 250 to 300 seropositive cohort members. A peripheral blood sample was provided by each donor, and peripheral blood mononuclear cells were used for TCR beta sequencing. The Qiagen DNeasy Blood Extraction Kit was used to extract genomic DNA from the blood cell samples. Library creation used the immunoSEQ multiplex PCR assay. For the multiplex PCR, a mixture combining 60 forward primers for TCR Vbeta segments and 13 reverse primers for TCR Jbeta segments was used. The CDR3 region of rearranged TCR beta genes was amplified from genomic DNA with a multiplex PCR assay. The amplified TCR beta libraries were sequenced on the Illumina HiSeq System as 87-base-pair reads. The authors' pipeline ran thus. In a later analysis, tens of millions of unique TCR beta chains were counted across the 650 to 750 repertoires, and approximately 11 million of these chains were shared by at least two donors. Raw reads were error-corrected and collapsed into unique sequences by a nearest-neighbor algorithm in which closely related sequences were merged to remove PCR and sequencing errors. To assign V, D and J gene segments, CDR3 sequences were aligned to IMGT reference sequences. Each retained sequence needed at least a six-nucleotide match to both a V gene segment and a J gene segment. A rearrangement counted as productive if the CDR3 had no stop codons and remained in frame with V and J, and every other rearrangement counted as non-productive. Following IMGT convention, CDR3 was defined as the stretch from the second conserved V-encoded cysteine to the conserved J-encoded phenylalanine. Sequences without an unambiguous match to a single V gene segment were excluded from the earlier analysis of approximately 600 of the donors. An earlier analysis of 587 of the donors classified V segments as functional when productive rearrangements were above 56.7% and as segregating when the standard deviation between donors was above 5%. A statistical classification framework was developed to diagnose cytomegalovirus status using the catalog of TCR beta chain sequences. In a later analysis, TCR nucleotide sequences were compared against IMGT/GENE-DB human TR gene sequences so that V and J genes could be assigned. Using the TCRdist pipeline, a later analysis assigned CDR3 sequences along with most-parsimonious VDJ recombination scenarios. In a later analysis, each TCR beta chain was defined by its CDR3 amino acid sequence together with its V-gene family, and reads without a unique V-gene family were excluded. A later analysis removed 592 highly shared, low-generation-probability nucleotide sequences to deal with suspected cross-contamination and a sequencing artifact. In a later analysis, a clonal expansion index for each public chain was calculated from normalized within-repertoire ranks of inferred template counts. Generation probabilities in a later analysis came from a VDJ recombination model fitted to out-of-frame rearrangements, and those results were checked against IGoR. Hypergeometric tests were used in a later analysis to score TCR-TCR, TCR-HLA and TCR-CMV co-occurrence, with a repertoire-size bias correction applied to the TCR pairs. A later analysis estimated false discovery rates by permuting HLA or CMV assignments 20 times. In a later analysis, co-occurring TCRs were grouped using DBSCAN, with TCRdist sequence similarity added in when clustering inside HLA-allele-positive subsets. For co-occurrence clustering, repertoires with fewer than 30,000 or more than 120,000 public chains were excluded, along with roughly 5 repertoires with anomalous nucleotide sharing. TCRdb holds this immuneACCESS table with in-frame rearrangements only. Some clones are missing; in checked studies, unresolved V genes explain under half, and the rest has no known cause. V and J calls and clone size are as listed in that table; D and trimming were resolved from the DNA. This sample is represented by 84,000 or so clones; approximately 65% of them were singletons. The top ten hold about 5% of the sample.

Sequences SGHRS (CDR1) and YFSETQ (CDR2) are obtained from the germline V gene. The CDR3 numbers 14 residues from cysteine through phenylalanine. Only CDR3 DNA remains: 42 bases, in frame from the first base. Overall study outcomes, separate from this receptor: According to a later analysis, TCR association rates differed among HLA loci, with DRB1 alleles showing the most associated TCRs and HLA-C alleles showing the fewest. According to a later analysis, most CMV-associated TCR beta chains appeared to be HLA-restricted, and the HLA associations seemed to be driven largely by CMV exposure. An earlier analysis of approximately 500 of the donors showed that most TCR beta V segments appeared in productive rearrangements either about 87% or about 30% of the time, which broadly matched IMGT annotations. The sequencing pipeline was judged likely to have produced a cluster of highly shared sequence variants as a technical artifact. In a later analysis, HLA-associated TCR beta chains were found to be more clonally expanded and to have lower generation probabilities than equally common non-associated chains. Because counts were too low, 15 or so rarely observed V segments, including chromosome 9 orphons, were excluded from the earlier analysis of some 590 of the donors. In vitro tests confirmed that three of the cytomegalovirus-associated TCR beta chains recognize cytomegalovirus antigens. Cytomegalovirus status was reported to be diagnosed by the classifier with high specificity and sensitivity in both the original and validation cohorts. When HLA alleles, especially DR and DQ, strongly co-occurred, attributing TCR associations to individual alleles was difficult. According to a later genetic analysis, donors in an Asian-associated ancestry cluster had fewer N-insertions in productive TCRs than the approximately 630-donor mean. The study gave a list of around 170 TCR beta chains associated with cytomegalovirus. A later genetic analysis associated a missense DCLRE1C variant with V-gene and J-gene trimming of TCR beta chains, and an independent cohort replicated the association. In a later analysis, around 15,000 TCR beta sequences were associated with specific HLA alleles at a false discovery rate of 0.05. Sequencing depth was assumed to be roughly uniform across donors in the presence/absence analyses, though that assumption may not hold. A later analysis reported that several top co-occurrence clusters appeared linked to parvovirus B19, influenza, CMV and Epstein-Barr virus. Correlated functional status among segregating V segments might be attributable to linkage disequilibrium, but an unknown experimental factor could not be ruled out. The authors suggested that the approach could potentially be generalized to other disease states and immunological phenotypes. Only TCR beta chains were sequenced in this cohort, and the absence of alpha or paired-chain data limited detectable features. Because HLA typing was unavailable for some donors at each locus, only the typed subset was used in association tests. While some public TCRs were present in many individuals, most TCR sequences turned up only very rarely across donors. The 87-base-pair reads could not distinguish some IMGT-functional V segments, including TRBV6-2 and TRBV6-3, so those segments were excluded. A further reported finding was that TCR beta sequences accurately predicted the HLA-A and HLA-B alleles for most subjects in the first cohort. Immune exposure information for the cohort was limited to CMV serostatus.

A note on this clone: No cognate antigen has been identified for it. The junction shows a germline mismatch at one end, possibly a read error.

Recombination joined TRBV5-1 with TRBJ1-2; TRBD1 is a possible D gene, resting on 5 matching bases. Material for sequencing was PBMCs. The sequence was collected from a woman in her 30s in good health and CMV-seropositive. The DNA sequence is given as TGCGCCAGCAGCTTGCGCGGGGCGAGCTATGGCTACCCCTTC. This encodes CASSLRGASYGYPF.